A single sample gave rise to the 29 T cell receptor beta chains below, sequenced in a study of blood T cell repertoires in COVID-19. Generated by immunoSEQ multiplex PCR, the TCRdb table keeps only in-frame clones and is missing some. Seen here are hundreds of thousands of clones, less than 90% observed once, and the top ten hold around 20%. The sample comprised peripheral blood. The receptor source for this set is a man aged 30 to 45 with active or convalescent COVID-19.

The chain combines TRBV7-2 with TRBJ2-2; possible D gene TRBD1, 6 bases. The V end lost 6 bases, the J end lost 6 bases, and 14 bases lay between the germline ends. The CDR3 is 14 residues long. CDR1 is SGHTA, CDR2 FQGNSA, per germline. The CDR3 sequence: CASRSQGSPGELFF. The DNA for the CDR3 is TGTGCCAGCAGATCACAGGGTTCCCCCGGGGAGCTGTTTTTT.

The chain recombines TRBV5-6 with TRBJ2-2, with 11 bases that match TRBD1. Germline values: CDR1 SGHDT, CDR2 YYEEEE. The CDR3 contains 16 residues. The V segment lost 4 bases and the J segment 4 bases; nucleotides outside the gene matches: 6. CDR3 DNA sequence: TGTGCCAGCAGCCCGCGGACAGGGGGCTTCACCGGGGAGCTGTTTTTT. It yields the protein CASSPRTGGFTGELFF.

The V call is TRBV12-3 or TRBV12-4, the J call TRBJ2-7; D gene unclear. The CDR3 contains 11 residues. Trimming left V 6 bases short and J 2 bases short, with 5 bases between. In DNA, the CDR3 is TGTGCCAGCAGCTCCCCCTACGAGCAGTACTTC. Its protein product is CASSSPYEQYF.

This clone has just one count. The rearrangement joins TRBV5-1 to TRBJ1-2, with D hard to call. The CDR3 spans 16 residues. CDR1 SGHRS and CDR2 YFSETQ come from the germline V gene. With 4 bases removed from V and 4 bases from J, the gap between germline ends came to 20 bases. The CDR3 spells CASSPAENRMGYGYTF. CDR3 bases: TGCGCCAGCAGCCCCGCGGAGAACCGGATGGGCTATGGCTACACCTTC.

The rearrangement uses TRBV5-5 and TRBJ1-2, with TRBD1 matching over 8 bases. J lost 4 bases, V lost 4 bases, and 12 bases had no gene match. The length of the CDR3 is 16 residues. Germline CDR1 reads SGHKS; CDR2 reads YYEKEE (reference sequence). The CDR3 coding sequence is TGTGCCAGCAGCGATCTGACAGGGGTGTATGGCTATGGCTACACCTTC. Residues: CASSDLTGVYGYGYTF.

This clone was counted once. The V gene is TRBV6-5, the J gene TRBJ1-5, with a possible D match to TRBD1 (6 bases). The CDR3 has 14 amino acids. The V gene's germline CDR1 is MNHEY and CDR2 SVGAGI. Deletions cut 0 bases from V and 6 bases from J, with 9 bases between. CDR3 in amino acids: CASSYSGASQPQHF. The CDR3 nucleotides read TGTGCCAGCAGTTACTCGGGGGCGAGTCAGCCCCAGCATTTT.

The chain links TRBV15 to TRBJ2-1, with D possibly TRBD2 on 5 matching bases. V shed 2 bases and J shed 6 bases, with 8 bases lying between them. The CDR3 covers 13 residues. Germline V lookup: CDR1 LNHNV, CDR2 YYDKDF (reference sequence). CDR3: CATSRRSGNEQFF. The CDR3 DNA is TGTGCCACCAGCAGACGAAGCGGCAATGAGCAGTTCTTC.

This clone has a handful of counts. The chain combines TRBV11-2 with TRBJ1-3; D unresolved. CDR3 length: 13 amino acids. Deletions cut 10 bases from V and 1 base from J, with 11 bases between. The germline CDR1 and CDR2 sequences are SGHAT and FQNNGV. The DNA for the CDR3 is TGTGCCACCACTCCGTTATCTGGAAACACCATATATTTT. It is translated as CATTPLSGNTIYF.

The chain links TRBV6-2 or TRBV6-3 to TRBJ2-2, with 8 bases lining up with TRBD1. CDR1 and CDR2 from the germline V gene are MNHEY and SVGEGT. The CDR3 runs 14 residues. V trimming: 5 bases; J trimming: 3 bases; junction bases outside the gene matches: 2. The DNA of the CDR3 is TGTGCCAGCAGTAACAGGGGGGACACCGGGGAGCTGTTTTTT. It is translated as CASSNRGDTGELFF.

The chain couples TRBV6-5 to TRBJ2-1; D is uncertain. This CDR3 is 14 amino acids long. The V and J ends lost 2 bases and 7 bases respectively, with 12 bases between them. Germline CDR1 MNHEY, CDR2 SVGAGI. The CDR3 here is CASSYLGSSNEQFF. The DNA of the CDR3 is TGTGCCAGCAGTTACCTTGGTAGCTCTAATGAGCAGTTCTTC.

V and J are TRBV2 and TRBJ1-1; D is uncertain. With 6 bases removed from V and 1 base from J, the gap between germline ends came to 3 bases. Germline loops: CDR1 SNHLY, CDR2 FYNNEI. The CDR3 covers 11 residues. CDR3 nucleotides: TGTGCCAGCAGGGCGAACACTGAAGCTTTCTTT. It is translated as CASRANTEAFF.

This chain joins TRBV9 and TRBJ2-5; 9 nucleotides line up with TRBD2. CDR1 is SGDLS and CDR2 is YYNGEE in the germline V gene. V lost 5 bases and J lost 5; bases outside the gene matches: 10. There are 15 residues in the CDR3. CDR3 protein: CASSDLAGGLETQYF. CDR3 nucleotide sequence: TGTGCCAGCAGTGACTTGGCGGGGGGGCTTGAGACCCAGTACTTC.

A single count supports this clone. The V and J genes are TRBV19 and TRBJ2-7; D not resolved. V was pared by 1 base and J by 1 base, with 11 bases between. This CDR3 is built from 15 residues. Germline CDR1 and CDR2: LNHDA and SQIVND (reference sequence). The CDR3 DNA sequence: TGTGCCAGTAGTATAGCTCCCCCCGGTTCCTACGAGCAGTACTTC. Its protein product is CASSIAPPGSYEQYF.

The chain couples TRBV5-1 to TRBJ2-1; 16 bases agree with TRBD2. Germline lookup yields CDR1 SGHRS and CDR2 YFSETQ. The CDR3 extends over 19 amino acids. The V gene end was trimmed by 1 base and the J gene end by 0 bases; junction bases not matched to a gene: 4. The CDR3 sequence is CASSLLGLAGGSSYNEQFF. The CDR3 DNA follows: TGCGCCAGCAGCTTGTTGGGACTAGCGGGGGGGAGCTCCTACAATGAGCAGTTCTTC.

The V gene is TRBV2, the J gene TRBJ2-5; no clear D gene. Germline V gives CDR1 SNHLY, CDR2 FYNNEI. V was clipped by 3 bases and J by 4 bases, with 12 bases between them. The CDR3 loop spans 14 amino acids. Written as DNA, the CDR3 is TGTGCCAGCAGTGACAGTCTCTTGATAGAGACCCAGTACTTC. Its translation: CASSDSLLIETQYF.

The chain employs TRBV9 and TRBJ2-5; 8 bases match TRBD1. The CDR3 is 13 amino acids. After removal of 7 bases from V and 3 bases from J, the junction contained 5 bases not matched to a gene. CDR1 is SGDLS, CDR2 YYNGEE, per germline. This chain's CDR3 is CASARGLEETQYF. The CDR3 region has the DNA TGTGCCAGCGCCAGGGGGCTTGAAGAGACCCAGTACTTC.

The V gene is TRBV6-5, the J gene TRBJ2-1; D remains ambiguous. The CDR3 is 13 residues long. Looked up from germline, CDR1 is MNHEY and CDR2 is SVGAGI. Trimming took off 5 bases at V and 0 bases at J, with 5 bases between the two ends. The CDR3 DNA reads as TGTGCCAGCAGTCTAAGCTCCTACAATGAGCAGTTCTTC. Translating gives CASSLSSYNEQFF.

This clone was detected only once. The CDR3 sequence: CASSKNRNIQYF. In nucleotides, the CDR3 is TGTGCCAGCAGCAAGAACAGAAACATTCAGTACTTC. The rearrangement links TRBV6-5 to TRBJ2-4; D gene ambiguous. The CDR3 has 12 residues. V lost 6 bases and J 6 bases, leaving 9 bases between the germline ends. The germline V gene encodes CDR1 MNHEY and CDR2 SVGAGI.

The chain carries TRBV28 and TRBJ2-7; 8 bases fit TRBD2. The CDR3 is made up of 14 amino acids. V was pared by 7 bases and J by 2 bases, with 7 bases of the junction left unmatched. CDR1 and CDR2 from the germline V gene are MDHEN and SYDVKM. The CDR3 region has the DNA TGTGCCAGCAACCCCCAAGCGGGAGCCTACGAGCAGTACTTC. Protein: CASNPQAGAYEQYF.

This chain connects TRBV10-3 to TRBJ2-7; D perhaps matches TRBD1 (6 bases). Germline V gene sequence: CDR1 ENHRY, CDR2 SYGVKD. V was clipped by 8 bases and J by 6 bases, with 17 bases between them. CDR3 size: 13 residues. CDR3 amino acids: CAICQGQGSEQYF. In DNA, the CDR3 is TGTGCCATCTGCCAGGGGCAGGGCTCCGAGCAGTACTTC.

The chain is built from TRBV7-8 and TRBJ1-1; no definite D call. V lost 2 bases and J 1 base, leaving 11 bases between the germline ends. Germline V lookup: CDR1 SGHVS, CDR2 FQNEAQ. CDR3 length equals 15 residues. The CDR3 spells CASSLWRDGNTEAFF. CDR3 in DNA: TGTGCCAGCAGCTTATGGCGGGATGGGAACACTGAAGCTTTCTTT.

This chain links TRBV5-6 with TRBJ2-1; possible D gene TRBD2, 6 bases. V was shortened by 8 bases and J by 3 bases, with 21 bases between the two germline ends. Germline V gene lookup returns CDR1 SGHDT and CDR2 YYEEEE. The CDR3 spans 16 residues. The CDR3 here is CARSIIAGTFYNEQFF. The CDR3, as DNA: TGTGCCAGGAGCATAATCGCGGGAACTTTCTACAATGAGCAGTTCTTC.

This clone turned up a few times. The chain is built from TRBV5-1 and TRBJ1-2; TRBD1 matches at 8 bases. Trimming cost V 4 bases and J 7 bases; bases outside gene matches: 6. Germline loops: CDR1 SGHRS, CDR2 YFSETQ. The CDR3 is 13 residues long. DNA for the CDR3: TGCGCCAGCAGCCCGGACAGGGCCATTGGCTACACCTTC. Translation gives CASSPDRAIGYTF.

Only a few counts were recorded for this clone. This chain links TRBV28 with TRBJ2-3; 8 nucleotides align to TRBD2. The germline V gene has CDR1 MDHEN and CDR2 SYDVKM. V was clipped by 6 bases and J by 3 bases; unmatched bases: 11. The CDR3 covers 16 residues. The CDR3 loop is CASSDRGLDWTDTQYF. CDR3 bases: TGTGCCAGCAGCGACCGGGGACTAGATTGGACAGATACGCAGTATTTT.

The chain joins TRBV27 to TRBJ2-5; 8 bases match TRBD2. The germline V gene encodes CDR1 MNHEY and CDR2 SMNVEV (reference sequence). The CDR3 covers 15 residues. V was clipped by 6 bases and J by 4 bases; unmatched bases: 10. The CDR3 loop is CASSNLPGLGETQYF. The CDR3 DNA sequence: TGTGCCAGCAGCAACCTACCGGGACTAGGAGAGACCCAGTACTTC.

There are a few counts of this clone. The genes are TRBV2 and TRBJ1-5, with 7 nucleotides matching TRBD1. Germline V gives CDR1 SNHLY, CDR2 FYNNEI. The ends lost 3 bases at V and 6 bases at J; junction bases unmatched: 8. This CDR3 has 15 amino acids. CDR3 sequence (DNA): TGTGCCAGCAGTGAGGTGAACAGGGGTGGTCAGCCCCAGCATTTT. As protein: CASSEVNRGGQPQHF. The complete variable domain, with remaining parts taken from reference TRBV2 and TRBJ1-5, reads EPEVTQTPSHQVTQMGQEVILRCVPISNHLYFYWYRQILGQKVEFLVSFYNNEISEKSEIFDDQFSVERPDGSNFTLKIRSTKLEDSAMYFCASSEVNRGGQPQHFGDGTRLSIL.

J is TRBJ2-3 and V is TRBV7-2; the match to TRBD2 covers 12 bases. Losses at the gene ends were 8 bases for V and 4 bases for J; bases not matched to a gene: 10. The CDR3 extends over 16 amino acids. Germline V gene sequence: CDR1 SGHTA, CDR2 FQGNSA. Written as DNA, the CDR3 is TGTGCCAGCGGACCTAGCGGGAGGGTTGGTCCAGATACGCAGTATTTT. It codes for CASGPSGRVGPDTQYF.

This chain joins TRBV13 and TRBJ2-7; D is perhaps TRBD1 (6 bases). Germline assignment: CDR1 PRHDT and CDR2 FYEKMQ (reference sequence). The V and J ends lost 4 bases and 6 bases respectively, with 19 bases between them. This CDR3 has 15 amino acids. The chain's CDR3 is CASSSQGHLRAEQYF. Written as DNA, the CDR3 is TGTGCCAGCAGCTCACAGGGCCACCTAAGGGCCGAGCAGTACTTC.

The chain employs TRBV25-1 and TRBJ1-5; D is undetermined. The CDR3 is 14 amino acids. With 1 base removed from V and 7 bases from J, the gap between germline ends came to 11 bases. Germline-derived CDR1 and CDR2 are MGHDK and SYGVNS. The CDR3 nucleotides are TGTGCCAGCAGTGAATCTGGTCTAGAACAGCCCCAGCATTTT. Its translation: CASSESGLEQPQHF.